One sample yielded the 12 T cell receptor beta chains listed below, sequenced in a study of T cells in women clearing cervical HPV infection. Sequencing was performed with immunoSEQ multiplex PCR; in TCRdb, only in-frame clones are kept and a portion is missing. This sample's table reports fewer than 20,000 clones. The sample consisted of blood buffy coat. Receptors were obtained from a woman between 18 and 70 years old with a cervical HPV16 infection that either progressed to CIN3+ or cleared (not recorded which).

The CDR3: CSVRQGVGELFF. The CDR3 DNA, read in part, is TGCAGCGTGAGACAGGGGGTCGGGGAG. This sequence joins TRBV29-1 and TRBJ2-2; 9 positions match TRBD1. The read terminates 3 residues before the CDR3 end, so the remaining end is supplied by the germline J gene. CDR3 length: 12 residues. Trimming took 6 bases from V and 7 from J; bases not matched to a gene: 3. Germline loops: CDR1 SQVTM, CDR2 ANQGSEA.

As to this clone: The read finishes 3 residues shy of the CDR3 end, and the germline J gene is used to complete it. V and J are TRBV19 and TRBJ2-7, with D perhaps TRBD2 (7 bases). The CDR3 covers 18 residues. Germline assignment: CDR1 LNHDA and CDR2 SQIVND (reference sequence). V lost 2 bases and J 2 bases, leaving 22 bases between the germline ends. The DNA read from the CDR3 is TGTGCCAGTAGTATATTACAGAGGGGGGGCATAATCACCTACGAG. Its protein product is CASSILQRGGIITYE. Given in full, the CDR3 is CASSILQRGGIITYEQYF.

Concerning this clone: From the germline J gene comes the end of the CDR3, since the read stops 3 residues before it. This chain uses TRBV19 with TRBJ2-3; 10 bases map to TRBD2. CDR3 length equals 15 residues. J lost 2 bases, V lost 6 bases, and 5 bases had no gene match. Germline values: CDR1 LNHDA, CDR2 SQIVND (reference sequence). The CDR3 protein is CASRKAGGITDTQYF. CDR3 DNA, as far as it was read: TGTGCCAGTAGGAAAGCGGGGGGGATCACAGATACG.

With regard to this clone: Read coverage stops 3 residues before the CDR3 terminus; the germline J gene supplies the remainder. J is TRBJ1-2 and V is TRBV19, with TRBD1 matching over 7 bases. The CDR3 has 17 amino acids. CDR1 and CDR2 from the germline V gene are LNHDA and SQIVND (reference sequence). The V and J ends lost 6 bases and 2 bases, in that order; junction bases with no gene match: 15. The CDR3 reads CASSLLSGGQENYGYTF. The part of the CDR3 DNA that was read is TGTGCCAGTAGCTTACTCTCCGGAGGACAGGAGAACTATGGC.

On this clone itself: The read ends 3 residues before the CDR3 terminus; that terminus is restored from the germline J gene. This sequence joins TRBV15 and TRBJ1-2, with D maybe TRBD1 (6 bases). CDR3 length: 15 amino acids. Germline V gene data show CDR1 as LNHNV and CDR2 as YYDKDF (reference sequence). CDR3 in amino acids: CATSRDGLRGSGYTF. The covered CDR3 bases are TGTGCCACCAGCAGAGATGGACTCAGGGGTAGCGGC. The variable domain in full, with the rest retrieved from reference TRBV15 and TRBJ1-2, is DAMVIQNPRYQVTQFGKPVTLSCSQTLNHNVMYWYQQKSSQAPKLLFHYYDKDFNNEADTPDNFQSRRPNTSFCFLDIRSPGLGDTAMYLCATSRDGLRGSGYTFGSGTRLTVV.

Note on this clone: The read gets to within 3 residues of the CDR3 end, and the germline J gene fills in the rest. V is TRBV7-9 and J is TRBJ2-7, with 7 bases lining up with TRBD2. CDR1 is SEHNR and CDR2 is FQNEAQ in the germline V gene (reference sequence). V gave up 5 bases and J gave up 2 bases; unmatched junction bases: 0. CDR3 length: 12 amino acids. CDR3 bases read: TGTGCCAGCAGCCGGGGGGCCTACGAG. Amino acids: CASSRGAYE. The whole CDR3 protein reads CASSRGAYEQYF.

This clone is called medium-sized based on its frequency. From the germline J gene comes the end of the CDR3, since the read stops 3 residues before it. V gene TRBV7-9 combines with J gene TRBJ2-2; a weak D match, TRBD2 (5 bases). CDR1 SEHNR and CDR2 FQNEAQ come from the germline V gene (reference sequence). The CDR3 runs to 14 residues. Trimming left V 2 bases short and J 1 base short, with 5 bases between. CDR3 DNA, as far as it was read: TGTGCCAGCAGCTTAACTAGGAACACCGGGGAG. This sequence encodes CASSLTRNTGE. The full CDR3 sequence reads CASSLTRNTGELFF.

CDR3 in amino acids: CASSAGSEHTGELFF. The CDR3 bases that were read are TGTGCCAGCAGCGCGGGAAGCGAGCACACCGGGGAG. The chain recombines TRBV11-2 with TRBJ2-2, with D perhaps TRBD2 (6 bases). With the read ending 3 residues before the CDR3 end, the germline J gene is used to fill in that end. CDR1 is SGHAT, CDR2 FQNNGV, per germline. The CDR3 extends over 15 amino acids. The germline V and J ends were trimmed by 5 bases and 3 bases, with 13 bases remaining between them.

A note on this clone: The sequenced fragment ends 3 residues before the CDR3 boundary, so the rest is inferred from the germline J gene. This chain uses TRBV7-7 with TRBJ2-5, with 9 bases lining up with TRBD2. V was clipped by 5 bases and J by 5 bases; unmatched bases: 9. Germline V CDR1 and CDR2: SSHAT, FNYEAQ (reference sequence). This CDR3 comprises 15 residues. The DNA read from the CDR3 is TGTGCCAGCAGCCGCCAACCTCTAGCGGGGGAGACC. Translating it yields CASSRQPLAGET. Given in full, the CDR3 is CASSRQPLAGETQYF.

On this clone itself: The observed sequence ends 3 residues before the CDR3 terminus, with the missing tail filled in from the germline J gene. The chain employs TRBV30 and TRBJ1-2; 9 bases are shared with TRBD1. Germline CDR1 and CDR2: GTSNPN and SVGIG (reference sequence). There are 16 residues in the CDR3. V lost 2 bases to trimming and J lost 2 bases; unmatched junction nucleotides: 9. This chain's CDR3 is CAWSRGQGIENYGYTF. The CDR3 DNA, read in part, is TGTGCCTGGAGTAGGGGACAGGGAATCGAGAACTATGGC.

The CDR3 sequence: CASSPPTGEQYF. Partial CDR3 DNA: TGTGCCAGCAGCCCCCCGACAGGCGAG. The chain recombines TRBV7-9 with TRBJ2-7; a weak D match, TRBD1 (6 bases). The DNA ends 3 residues before the CDR3 does, and the rest of the CDR3 is filled in from the germline J gene. V lost 5 bases to trimming and J lost 6 bases, with 11 bases between them. The CDR3 is 12 amino acids. Germline V lookup: CDR1 SEHNR, CDR2 FQNEAQ (reference sequence).

Concerning this clone: The read falls 3 residues short of the CDR3 end, and the missing part is taken from the germline J gene. This rearrangement joins TRBV13 to TRBJ2-2, with 9 bases that match TRBD2. V trimming: 5 bases; J trimming: 4 bases; junction bases outside the gene matches: 8. Germline V gene lookup returns CDR1 PRHDT and CDR2 FYEKMQ (reference sequence). CDR3 length equals 16 residues. The CDR3 sequence is CASSPGVAGVTGELFF. CDR3 DNA, as far as it was read: TGTGCCAGCAGCCCTGGGGTAGCGGGAGTCACCGGGGAG.